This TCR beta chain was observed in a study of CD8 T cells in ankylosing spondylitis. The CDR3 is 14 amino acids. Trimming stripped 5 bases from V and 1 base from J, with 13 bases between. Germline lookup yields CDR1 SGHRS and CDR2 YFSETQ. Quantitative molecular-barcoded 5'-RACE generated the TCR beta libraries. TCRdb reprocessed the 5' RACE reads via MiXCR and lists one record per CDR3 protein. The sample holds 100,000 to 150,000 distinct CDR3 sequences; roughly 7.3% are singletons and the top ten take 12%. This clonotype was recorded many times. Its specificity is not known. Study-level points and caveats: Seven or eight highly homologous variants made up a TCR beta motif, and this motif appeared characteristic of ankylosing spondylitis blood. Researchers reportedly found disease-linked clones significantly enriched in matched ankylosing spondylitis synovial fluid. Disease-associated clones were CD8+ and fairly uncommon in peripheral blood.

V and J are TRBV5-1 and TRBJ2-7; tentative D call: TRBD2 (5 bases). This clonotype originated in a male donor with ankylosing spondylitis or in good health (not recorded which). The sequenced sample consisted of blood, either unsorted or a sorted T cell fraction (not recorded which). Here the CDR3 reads CASSGGLTSYEQYF. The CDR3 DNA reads TGCGCCAGCAGTGGAGGCCTAACTTCCTACGAGCAGTACTTC.